These 7 T cell receptor beta chains came from one sample sequenced in a study of beta chain features in type 1 diabetes (dated by TCRdb to 2017 to 2018). What the study reported, not specific to this receptor: A moderate but significant shortening of TCRB CDR3 length was observed in type 1 diabetes patients in all four CD4+ subsets.

For these TCRs, the target antigens are not known. The library was prepared using the immunoSEQ multiplex PCR assay. The entire amount of isolated RNA was reverse transcribed using the High Capacity cDNA Reverse Transcription Kit, so the sequenced TCRB transcripts were expressed ones. Sourced from immuneACCESS, this table was stored by TCRdb with only in-frame sequences that have V and J called. A share of the clones is absent; for the studies checked, an unresolved V gene accounts for under half, and the remainder has no known explanation. Counted in this sample were about 700,000 clones; roughly 13% of them appeared once. The ten largest clones capture less than 0.025% of the sample. What was sequenced was naive CD4+ T cells from blood. The sample's cell subset or site label is to be understood as: true naive CD4+ T cells. The receptor source for this set is a man younger than 35 with type 1 diabetes.

The chain couples TRBV7-2 to TRBJ2-5, with D possibly matching TRBD2 (5 bases). This CDR3 has 14 amino acids. The germline gives CDR1 SGHTA, CDR2 FQGNSA. V lost 0 bases and J lost 5, with 10 bases in between. DNA for the CDR3: TGTGCCAGCAGCTTAGCTCGGGGATCGGAGACCCAGTACTTC. Its translation: CASSLARGSETQYF.

There are a few counts of this clone. This rearrangement joins TRBV7-2 to TRBJ2-1; D call uncertain. The CDR3 totals 11 residues. Trimming removed 6 bases at V and 2 bases at J, with 2 bases between. From germline, CDR1 is SGHTA and CDR2 FQGNSA. In DNA, the CDR3 is TGTGCCAGCAGGGCCTACAATGAGCAGTTCTTC. Amino acid sequence: CASRAYNEQFF.

The CDR3 sequence: CASSLQAGEETQYF. CDR3 DNA sequence: TGTGCCAGCAGCCTCCAGGCGGGGGAGGAGACCCAGTACTTC. This chain connects TRBV7-2 to TRBJ2-5; TRBD2 agrees at 7 bases. V lost 5 bases and J lost 5; bases outside the gene matches: 8. The CDR3 sequence is 14 residues long. The germline CDR1 and CDR2 sequences are SGHTA and FQGNSA.

This clone was recorded a few times. This rearrangement joins TRBV27 to TRBJ1-1; D perhaps matches TRBD1 (6 bases). This CDR3 is 14 amino acids long. Germline loops: CDR1 MNHEY, CDR2 SMNVEV (reference sequence). V gave up 6 bases and J gave up 5 bases, with 16 bases separating them. CDR3 sequence (DNA): TGTGCCAGCAGACAACAGGGAGATGGGACTGAAGCTTTCTTT. This translates into CASRQQGDGTEAFF.

There are a few counts of this clone. This chain joins TRBV29-1 and TRBJ2-6; D is unresolved. The CDR3 length is 13 residues. CDR1 SQVTM and CDR2 ANQGSEA come from the germline V gene. V was pared by 6 bases and J by 0 bases, with 6 bases between. CDR3 protein: CSVHSSGANVLTF. The DNA of the CDR3 is TGCAGCGTCCATAGCTCTGGGGCCAACGTCCTGACTTTC.

The chain has TRBV6-1 and TRBJ1-6, with a possible D match to TRBD1 (5 bases). Germline V gene lookup returns CDR1 MNHNS and CDR2 SASEGT. V was shortened by 10 bases and J by 11 bases, with 21 bases between the two germline ends. This CDR3 has 14 residues. CDR3 bases: TGTGCCAACGGGCTGGACAAAGGAGTGCCACCCCTCCACTTT. Translating it yields CANGLDKGVPPLHF.

The CDR3 coding sequence is TGTGCCAGCAGCCAAGGGAATGCGGGCTGGCAGTTCTTC. It yields the protein CASSQGNAGWQFF. The J gene is TRBJ2-1, the V gene TRBV14, with a possible D match to TRBD2 (5 bases). CDR1 is SGHDN and CDR2 is FVKESK in the germline V gene. The CDR3 runs to 13 residues. With 1 base removed from V and 12 bases from J, the gap between germline ends came to 13 bases.